This T cell receptor beta chain is drawn from a study of CD8 T cells in Susac syndrome. RNA, at about 0.45 to 1 ug, was reverse transcribed with random hexamers. TCRdb recomputed calls from the immunoSEQ multiplex PCR reads with MiXCR, one row per CDR3 protein. This sample has about 150,000 distinct CDR3 sequences, with roughly 94% found just once. Study findings and constraints: The study admitted that it had a relatively small number of individuals in its TCR sequencing and HLA analysis.

As regards this clonotype: Its specificity is unknown.

Multiple sclerosis controls were treatment-naive patients with stable or active relapsing-remitting disease. The authors negatively isolated CD8+ and CD4+ T cells and FACS-enriched TEMRA cells. The receptor was isolated from a human donor with multiple sclerosis. Input material: CD8+ T cells from PBMCs.

The CDR3 DNA follows: TGTGCCAGCAGTTACGTTATAGCGGGGGGCCGGCAGTTCTTC. Its protein is CASSYVIAGGRQFF. The chain recombines TRBV6-2 or TRBV6-3 with TRBJ2-1; TRBD2 agrees at 10 bases. The V and J ends lost 2 bases and 12 bases, in that order; junction bases with no gene match: 7. The CDR3 totals 14 residues. Germline values: CDR1 MNHEY, CDR2 SVGEGT.